These 18 T cell receptor beta chains were all obtained from the same sample, sequenced in a study of shared clonotypes between healthy human individuals. As defined, naive CD8 cells were CD45RO-negative and positively selected for CCR7, with terminally differentiated effector memory CD45RA+ cells excluded. This table comes from immunoSEQ multiplex PCR, and its TCRdb copy is limited to in-frame clones, with some not included. The table has under 2,000,000 clones, over 85% seen once; the top ten hold 0.9% to 1.5%. Sequenced: naive CD8+ T cells sorted from blood. The source is a man aged 18 to 29 in good health.

This clone was recorded once. V usage is TRBV9 and J usage is TRBJ2-2; weak D call: TRBD2 (6 bases). Germline assignment: CDR1 SGDLS and CDR2 YYNGEE. The CDR3 sequence is 16 residues long. V was clipped by 4 bases and J by 2 bases, with 15 bases between them. The CDR3, as DNA: TGTGCCAGCAGCCCGAACGGGGGAACTAACACCGGGGAGCTGTTTTTT. Translation gives CASSPNGGTNTGELFF. The full variable domain, rest sourced from reference TRBV9 and TRBJ2-2, is DSGVTQTPKHLITATGQRVTLRCSPRSGDLSVYWYQQSLDQGLQFLIQYYNGEERAKGNILERFSAQQFPDLHSELNLSSLELGDSALYFCASSPNGGTNTGELFFGEGSRLTVL.

This clone was seen more than once but under ten times. The V and J genes are TRBV28 and TRBJ1-2; D might be TRBD1 (5 bases). The CDR3 runs to 15 residues. Per the germline V gene, CDR1 is MDHEN and CDR2 is SYDVKM. Trimming cost V 4 bases and J 0 bases, with 12 bases left between them. CDR3 sequence: CASSWTLGANYGYTF. The CDR3 DNA sequence: TGTGCCAGCAGTTGGACATTGGGAGCTAACTATGGCTACACCTTC.

The chain couples TRBV4-2 to TRBJ2-5, with D perhaps matching TRBD1 (5 bases). Between the trimmed V and J ends, which lost 0 bases and 6 bases, there was a span of 17 bases. This CDR3 is built from 16 residues. Germline lookup yields CDR1 LGHNA and CDR2 YNFKEQ. CDR3 DNA: TGTGCCAGCAGCCAAGAAGGTGGGGCTCCTCGCAAGACCCAGTACTTC. It codes for CASSQEGGAPRKTQYF.

V gene TRBV5-6 combines with J gene TRBJ1-1, with no clear D. The CDR3 has 13 residues. The germline gives CDR1 SGHDT, CDR2 YYEEEE. Trimming took 4 bases from V and 4 from J, leaving 11 bases between them. The CDR3 here is CASSPTSSTEAFF. The CDR3, as DNA: TGTGCCAGCAGCCCGACGTCGAGCACTGAAGCTTTCTTT.

In DNA, the CDR3 is TGCAGCGTTGAAGCTACGACAGCCACAGATACGCAGTATTTT. Protein product: CSVEATTATDTQYF. The chain couples TRBV29-1 to TRBJ2-3; TRBD1 is a possible D gene (5 bases). Germline V gene data show CDR1 as SQVTM and CDR2 as ANQGSEA. The CDR3 has 14 residues. Between the trimmed V and J ends, which lost 1 base and 2 bases, there was a span of 10 bases.

This rearrangement joins TRBV18 to TRBJ2-5, with 8 bases identical to TRBD2. Unmatched junction bases numbered 11, after V lost 0 bases and J lost 5 bases. The germline V gene encodes CDR1 KGHSH and CDR2 LQKENI. This CDR3 is built from 17 residues. CDR3: CASSPPTKTGGRETQYF. The CDR3 DNA follows: TGTGCCAGCTCACCACCGACGAAAACGGGGGGGCGCGAGACCCAGTACTTC.

The chain couples TRBV4-3 to TRBJ1-4; D is ambiguous. The CDR3 has 17 amino acids. Trimming removed 1 base from V and 3 bases from J, with 15 bases in between. Germline CDR1 and CDR2: LGHNA and YSLEER. The CDR3 reads CASSQALAGAPNEKLFF. Here the CDR3 DNA reads TGCGCCAGCAGCCAAGCCCTCGCAGGCGCACCTAATGAAAAACTGTTTTTT.

The chain couples TRBV27 to TRBJ2-3; D gene unclear. V was cut by 6 bases and J by 2 bases, with 12 bases left in between. Germline CDR1 MNHEY, CDR2 SMNVEV (reference sequence). The CDR3 loop spans 14 amino acids. As DNA, the CDR3 is TGTGCCAGCAGCCATTCGACGACCACAGATACGCAGTATTTT. This gives the protein CASSHSTTTDTQYF.

The chain carries TRBV7-2 and TRBJ2-1; D remains ambiguous. Germline-derived CDR1 and CDR2 are SGHTA and FQGNSA. This CDR3 comprises 17 residues. V was clipped by 4 bases and J by 4 bases, with 20 bases between them. CDR3 nucleotides: TGTGCCAGCAGCTCCGAGGACCCCGTGTTCGTGTACAATGAGCAGTTCTTC. Its translation: CASSSEDPVFVYNEQFF.

V usage is TRBV4-2 and J usage is TRBJ2-1, with D hard to call. V lost 0 bases and J lost 3, with 15 bases in between. CDR1 and CDR2 from the germline V gene are LGHNA and YNFKEQ. This CDR3 comprises 17 residues. CDR3 region: CASSQDLRLGFYNEQFF. The CDR3 DNA follows: TGTGCCAGCAGCCAAGATCTACGCCTAGGGTTCTACAATGAGCAGTTCTTC.

This chain links TRBV7-2 with TRBJ2-7; 9 bases match TRBD2. The germline V gene has CDR1 SGHTA and CDR2 FQGNSA. The CDR3 consists of 17 residues. Trimming took 1 base from V and 1 from J; bases not matched to a gene: 8. The CDR3 coding sequence is TGTGCCAGCAGCTTAGGGTCGGGTCTAGCGGGGTCCTACGAGCAGTACTTC. Translation gives CASSLGSGLAGSYEQYF. The variable domain in full, completed from reference TRBV7-2 and TRBJ2-7, reads GAGVSQSPSNKVTEKGKDVELRCDPISGHTALYWYRQSLGQGLEFLIYFQGNSAPDKSGLPSDRFSAERTGGSVSTLTIQRTQQEDSAVYLCASSLGSGLAGSYEQYFGPGTRLTVT.

This sequence joins TRBV2 and TRBJ1-1; D uncertain. The CDR3 is 11 residues long. Germline V gene data show CDR1 as SNHLY and CDR2 as FYNNEI. V gave up 4 bases and J gave up 3 bases, with 3 bases separating them. CDR3 DNA sequence: TGTGCCAGCAGTGCCGACACTGAAGCTTTCTTT. It codes for CASSADTEAFF.

As to this clone: The sample holds other DNA sequences that translate to the same CDR3. The chain has TRBV6-6 and TRBJ2-7, with TRBD2 as a possible D gene (6 bases). Germline values: CDR1 MNHNY, CDR2 SVGAGI (reference sequence). The CDR3 is 14 residues long. The V end lost 0 bases, the J end lost 2 bases, and 8 bases lay between the germline ends. CDR3 sequence reads: CASSYSEGPYEQYF. The CDR3 region has the DNA TGTGCCAGCAGTTACTCGGAGGGACCCTACGAGCAGTACTTC.

The gene calls are TRBV27 and TRBJ1-1, with 7 bases that match TRBD1. Looked up from germline, CDR1 is MNHEY and CDR2 is SMNVEV (reference sequence). The CDR3 is made up of 15 amino acids. V trimming: 5 bases; J trimming: 6 bases; junction bases outside the gene matches: 12. The CDR3 sequence: CASSGGGPLWAEAFF. CDR3 nucleotides: TGTGCCAGCAGTGGAGGGGGCCCTTTATGGGCTGAAGCTTTCTTT.

The chain has TRBV7-8 and TRBJ2-5; 11 positions match TRBD2. Germline V CDR1 and CDR2: SGHVS, FQNEAQ. J lost 5 bases, V lost 4 bases, and 12 bases had no gene match. The CDR3 sequence is 17 residues long. CDR3 DNA sequence: TGTGCCAGCAGCTCCCCCGAAAATAGCGGGAGGGCGGAGACCCAGTACTTC. Amino acids: CASSSPENSGRAETQYF.

Comment on this clone: Distinct nucleotide sequences in the sample also encode this CDR3. V and J are TRBV27 and TRBJ2-7; 8 nucleotides align to TRBD2. The V gene's germline CDR1 is MNHEY and CDR2 SMNVEV (reference sequence). V shed 6 bases and J 2 bases; nucleotides not matched to a gene: 3. CDR3 length: 13 amino acids. The CDR3 loop is CASRLAGTYEQYF. CDR3 sequence (DNA): TGTGCCAGCAGGCTAGCGGGCACCTACGAGCAGTACTTC.

The gene calls are TRBV5-6 and TRBJ2-1; TRBD2 aligns across 8 bases. Germline V gene data show CDR1 as SGHDT and CDR2 as YYEEEE. The J segment lost 8 bases and the V segment lost 0 bases, leaving 7 bases of the junction unmatched. CDR3 length: 15 amino acids. CDR3 sequence: CASSLGGGREDEQFF. CDR3 DNA sequence: TGTGCCAGCAGCTTGGGTGGTGGGCGGGAGGATGAGCAGTTCTTC.

This chain links TRBV7-9 with TRBJ1-6; the D gene is possibly TRBD1 (6 bases). The CDR3 length is 15 residues. Trimming pared 5 bases from V and 11 bases from J, leaving 19 bases between. Looked up from germline, CDR1 is SEHNR and CDR2 is FQNEAQ (reference sequence). CDR3 amino acids: CASSTGWQGRTPLHF. The DNA of the CDR3 is TGTGCCAGCAGCACTGGCTGGCAGGGGAGGACACCCCTCCACTTT.